This entry features one TCR beta chain sequence. Its antigen is undetermined. The data were obtained in a study of shared clonotypes between healthy human individuals. Findings and limits, study-wide: In a handful of donors, about 5% of naive CD4 clonotypes appeared in common.

In the sorted-subset replicate PCRs, 200 ng DNA, roughly 29,000 T cell genomes, was used. Here immunoSEQ multiplex PCR was the method, and the copy in TCRdb shows in-frame clones only, minus some. The table includes 2 million to 2.5 million clones, roughly 94% detected once. This CDR3 has 16 amino acids. V was clipped by 4 bases and J by 4 bases; unmatched bases: 11. Germline V gene data show CDR1 as SGHRS and CDR2 as YFSETQ. The V call is TRBV5-1, the J call TRBJ1-1, with TRBD1 matching 9 bases. Sequencing was done on a sample of naive CD4+ T cells sorted from blood. The subset denotes: CD45RA+ positively selected. The clonotype comes from a man aged 18 to 30 in good health. CDR3 DNA: TGCGCCAGCAGCCTGACAGGGGGAGTTATTCGCACTGAAGCTTTCTTT. It translates to CASSLTGGVIRTEAFF.